The clone carrying this T cell receptor (beta chain) was counted a few times. Its antigen remains unknown. This sample stems from a study of human T cells and chemical hapten exposure. Turning to the study itself: Patients got weekly scalp diphenylcyclopropenone doses over the roughly 22-week study.

This CDR3 is 17 amino acids long. Trimming removed 1 base at V and 1 base at J, with 16 bases between. The germline V gene has CDR1 LGHNA and CDR2 YSLEER. Individual cDNA molecules in this library carried unique molecular identifiers. In the authors' methods: The number of TCRs in each sample had a median of about 100,000 and spanned about 23,224 to 690,600. One entry per CDR3 protein, called by TCRdb with MiXCR from the RACE reads. The V and J calls and clone size come from TCRdb's table, not from the authors' own analysis. The repertoire holds around 380,000 distinct CDR3 sequences, with 4.5% to 7% as singletons. General study findings and limits: Expanded TCR counts at PT1 were positively correlated with the patch test score.

Time point of the sample: pre-sensitization, week 0. Treatment noted: therapeutic diphenylcyclopropenone sensitization with weekly scalp DPC. The sequence was collected from a woman under 30 with alopecia areata. Some clones in this sample may be carry-over from other donors' samples. The chain carries TRBV4-3 and TRBJ1-1; the D is unclear. The input for sequencing was whole blood, taken in connection with sensitization to the hapten diphenylcyclopropenone (DPC). This CDR3 is CASSQGLRAIRNTEAFF. The CDR3 coding sequence is TGCGCCAGCAGCCAAGGTTTGAGGGCCATAAGGAACACTGAAGCTTTCTTT.